This entry concerns a single T cell receptor (beta chain). As yet, its antigen is unknown. This entry is derived from a study of cytomegalovirus exposure and HLA in healthy donors. Turning to the study itself: Around 190 million T cells yielded roughly 100 million unique TCR beta sequences, as an earlier analysis found. Genetic ancestry analysis placed 81% of the roughly 400 donors that were genotyped in the Caucasian-associated cluster. Findings and limits, study-wide: Cytomegalovirus association was listed for about 150 TCR beta chains. Under in vitro conditions, a few CMV-associated chains were confirmed as specific for CMV antigens.

PCR employed 60 Vbeta and 13 Jbeta primers. Sequencing was performed with immunoSEQ multiplex PCR; in TCRdb, only in-frame clones are kept and a portion is missing. The sample includes 190,000 or so clones. Sequenced: PBMCs. This receptor was taken from a boy aged 10-17 years in good health and CMV-seronegative.

The CDR3, as DNA: TGCGCCAGCAGCCGACCGGGACAGACTAACTATGGCTACACCTTC. Translating it yields CASSRPGQTNYGYTF. The V gene is TRBV4-1, the J gene TRBJ1-2, with 7 positions matching TRBD1. CDR3 length: 15 residues. Unmatched junction bases numbered 5, after V lost 4 bases and J lost 0 bases. Germline CDR1 is MGHRA and CDR2 is YSYEKL.